The 7 T cell receptor beta chains below all came from one sample that was sequenced in a study of T-cell memory formation after mild COVID-19. TCRdb re-called the 5' RACE reads with MiXCR, one entry per CDR3 protein. The sample shows roughly 240,000 distinct CDR3 sequences, 15% to 19% of them seen only once. Sequences were obtained from PBMCs or a T cell subset sorted from them (not recorded which). These receptor sequences come from an adult woman who had mild COVID-19 (a few samples of this study predate the infection). Cell type and time point are not known.

This clonotype was seen only a few times. Here the CDR3 reads CASSLAVTVHEQYF. CDR3 coding DNA: TGCGCCAGCAGCTTGGCCGTAACAGTCCACGAGCAGTACTTC. V and J are TRBV5-1 and TRBJ2-7; D is uncertain. Germline V gene data show CDR1 as SGHRS and CDR2 as YFSETQ. The CDR3 consists of 14 residues. With 0 bases removed from V and 5 bases from J, the gap between germline ends came to 12 bases.

This sequence joins TRBV10-3 and TRBJ1-5; D is uncertain. With 3 bases removed from V and 3 bases from J, the gap between germline ends came to 9 bases. Germline V gives CDR1 ENHRY, CDR2 SYGVKD. The CDR3 is 14 residues long. The CDR3: CAISDNWDNQPQHF. Here the CDR3 DNA reads TGTGCCATCAGTGATAATTGGGACAATCAGCCCCAGCATTTT.

This clonotype was observed a few times. The J gene is TRBJ2-5, the V gene TRBV18; 8 bases align to TRBD2. V shed 1 base and J 2 bases; nucleotides not matched to a gene: 9. In germline, CDR1 is KGHSH, CDR2 LQKENI. This CDR3 has 17 amino acids. CDR3 coding DNA: TGTGCCAGCTCACCACAAAGACTAGCGACAAAACAAGAGACCCAGTACTTC. Encoded protein: CASSPQRLATKQETQYF. Using reference TRBV18 and TRBJ2-5 for the parts outside the CDR3, the full variable domain is NAGVMQNPRHLVRRRGQEARLRCSPMKGHSHVYWYRQLPEEGLKFMVYLQKENIIDESGMPKERFSAEFPKEGPSILRIQQVVRGDSAAYFCASSPQRLATKQETQYFGPGTRLLVL.

This clonotype was picked up a small number of times. This chain links TRBV4-2 with TRBJ2-5; 11 bases map to TRBD2. The CDR3 has 16 residues. Germline CDR1 and CDR2: LGHNA and YNFKEQ. V lost 3 bases to trimming and J lost 1 base; unmatched junction nucleotides: 4. This chain's CDR3 is CASSQGTSGFQETQYF. DNA of the CDR3: TGTGCCAGCAGCCAGGGGACTAGCGGCTTCCAAGAGACCCAGTACTTC.

This chain connects TRBV4-1 to TRBJ1-5, with 8 bases lining up with TRBD1. V was clipped by 5 bases and J by 4 bases; unmatched bases: 10. The germline V gene has CDR1 MGHRA and CDR2 YSYEKL. This CDR3 comprises 16 residues. CDR3 DNA: TGCGCCAGCAGCGCACGGACAGGGCCGAAGAATCAGCCCCAGCATTTT. Encoded protein: CASSARTGPKNQPQHF.

This clonotype was counted between two and nine times. The chain couples TRBV28 to TRBJ2-3; maybe TRBD1 (6 bases). The V end lost 5 bases, the J end lost 4 bases, and 19 bases lay between the germline ends. Germline V CDR1 and CDR2: MDHEN, SYDVKM. The CDR3 is 16 amino acids. CDR3: CASSQQGVPDADTQYF. In DNA, the CDR3 is TGTGCCAGCAGTCAACAGGGTGTCCCGGACGCAGATACGCAGTATTTT.

V usage is TRBV6-1 and J usage is TRBJ2-3; weak D call: TRBD2 (6 bases). Trimming stripped 4 bases from V and 0 bases from J, with 11 bases between. The CDR3 extends over 15 amino acids. Germline V gives CDR1 MNHNS, CDR2 SASEGT. CDR3 nucleotide sequence: TGTGCCAGCAGTGTAGGGGACTTCAGCACAGATACGCAGTATTTT. Residues: CASSVGDFSTDTQYF.